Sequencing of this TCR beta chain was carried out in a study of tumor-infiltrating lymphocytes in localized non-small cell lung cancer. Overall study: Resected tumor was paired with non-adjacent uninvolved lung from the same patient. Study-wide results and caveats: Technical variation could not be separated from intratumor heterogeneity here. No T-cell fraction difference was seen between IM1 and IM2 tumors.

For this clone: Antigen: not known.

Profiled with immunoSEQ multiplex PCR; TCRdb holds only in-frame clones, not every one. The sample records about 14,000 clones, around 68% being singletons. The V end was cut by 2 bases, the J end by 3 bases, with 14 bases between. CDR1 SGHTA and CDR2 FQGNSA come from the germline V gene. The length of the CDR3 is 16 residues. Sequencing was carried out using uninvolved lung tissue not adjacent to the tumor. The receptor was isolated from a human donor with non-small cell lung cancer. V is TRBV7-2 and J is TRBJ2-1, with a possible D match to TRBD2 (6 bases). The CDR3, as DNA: TGTGCCAGCAGCTTAAGCGGCTCCGGGGGCTACAATGAGCAGTTCTTC. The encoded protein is CASSLSGSGGYNEQFF.